These 12 T cell receptor beta chains originate from one sample sequenced in a study of blood T cell repertoires in COVID-19. Clones were sequenced by immunoSEQ multiplex PCR, and TCRdb holds only the in-frame ones, with some missing. The repertoire holds about 23,000 clones, with just over 85% as singletons. The material sequenced was peripheral blood. All receptors come from a woman older than 75 with active or convalescent COVID-19.

The genes are TRBV18 and TRBJ2-7, with a weak D call TRBD2 (5 bases). The CDR3 runs to 13 residues. Germline V gene lookup returns CDR1 KGHSH and CDR2 LQKENI. V was shortened by 2 bases and J by 7 bases, with 12 bases between the two germline ends. Here the CDR3 DNA reads TGTGCCAGCTCACCAAACACTGGGAGAGAGCAGTACTTC. Amino acid sequence: CASSPNTGREQYF.

The CDR3 DNA sequence: TGCAGCGTTCTGCCCAGGGCAAGGGGCACAGATACGCAGTATTTT. It is translated as CSVLPRARGTDTQYF. The chain joins TRBV29-1 to TRBJ2-3, with D perhaps matching TRBD1 (5 bases). Germline CDR1 and CDR2: SQVTM and ANQGSEA. The CDR3 length is 15 residues. Trimming shortened V by 5 bases and J by 1 base, and 16 bases separated the two germline ends.

The gene calls are TRBV5-1 and TRBJ2-1; the D is unclear. This CDR3 has 14 residues. Germline CDR1 SGHRS, CDR2 YFSETQ. V was trimmed by 0 bases and J by 3 bases, leaving 7 bases between them. The CDR3 is CASSLANYYNEQFF. CDR3 bases: TGCGCCAGCAGCTTGGCCAACTACTACAATGAGCAGTTCTTC.

This chain connects TRBV5-1 to TRBJ2-7; 12 bases line up with TRBD2. Looked up from germline, CDR1 is SGHRS and CDR2 is YFSETQ. The CDR3 has 18 residues. Trimming cost V 0 bases and J 3 bases; bases outside gene matches: 10. The CDR3 spells CASSLGRVLTSGGYEQYF. For the CDR3, the DNA is TGCGCCAGCAGCTTGGGGCGAGTCTTGACTAGCGGGGGCTACGAGCAGTACTTC.

The V gene is TRBV5-1, the J gene TRBJ2-5; D not resolved. V lost 5 bases, J lost 5 bases, and 13 bases lay in between. Germline V gives CDR1 SGHRS, CDR2 YFSETQ. The CDR3 runs to 13 residues. CDR3 protein: CASRDSMMETQYF. The CDR3 region has the DNA TGCGCCAGCAGAGATAGCATGATGGAGACCCAGTACTTC.

The CDR3: CASSVLGGNGELFF. DNA for the CDR3: TGTGCCAGCAGTGTGCTAGGAGGTAACGGGGAGCTGTTTTTT. The chain recombines TRBV7-3 with TRBJ2-2; tentative D call: TRBD2 (5 bases). The V and J ends lost 6 bases and 7 bases respectively, with 15 bases between them. This CDR3 contains 14 residues. Germline values: CDR1 SGHTA, CDR2 FQGTGA. Variable domain in full (rest from reference TRBV7-3 and TRBJ2-2): GAGVSQTPSNKVTEKGKYVELRCDPISGHTALYWYRQSLGQGPEFLIYFQGTGAADDSGLPNDRFFAVRPEGSVSTLKIQRTERGDSAVYLCASSVLGGNGELFFGEGSRLTVL.

This rearrangement joins TRBV5-1 to TRBJ2-3, with TRBD1 as a possible D gene (5 bases). The ends were cut back, 4 bases at V and 2 bases at J, with 11 bases in the middle. This CDR3 has 14 residues. CDR1 SGHRS and CDR2 YFSETQ come from the germline V gene. The CDR3 sequence: CASSLRQNTDTQYF. The CDR3 DNA follows: TGCGCCAGCAGCCTACGACAGAACACAGATACGCAGTATTTT.

This chain connects TRBV18 to TRBJ2-7; 7 nucleotides match TRBD1. Per germline, CDR1 KGHSH and CDR2 LQKENI. This CDR3 region has 14 residues. Trimming at V came to 2 bases and at J to 7 bases, leaving 8 bases not matched to a gene. As DNA, the CDR3 is TGTGCCAGCTCACCAAGGACTTTACAGGGGGAGCAGTACTTC. It encodes CASSPRTLQGEQYF.

The rearrangement joins TRBV5-6 to TRBJ2-1; D may be TRBD1 (5 bases). V shed 5 bases and J shed 0 bases, with 12 bases lying between them. CDR1 is SGHDT and CDR2 is YYEEEE in the germline V gene. This CDR3 spans 15 amino acids. The CDR3 sequence is CASSATGDSYNEQFF. DNA of the CDR3: TGTGCCAGCAGTGCTACAGGCGACTCCTACAATGAGCAGTTCTTC.

The gene calls are TRBV3-1 (or the pseudogene TRBV3-2) and TRBJ2-4; 9 nucleotides match TRBD1. This CDR3 comprises 14 residues. V lost 5 bases and J lost 7; bases outside the gene matches: 6. CDR1 is LGHDT, CDR2 YNNKEL, per germline (reference sequence). This chain's CDR3 is CASSATGGMNIQYF. Written as DNA, the CDR3 is TGTGCCAGCAGCGCAACAGGGGGCATGAACATTCAGTACTTC.

This clone has just a few counts. The genes are TRBV4-1 and TRBJ2-1; no clear D gene. V was shortened by 1 base and J by 4 bases, with 5 bases between the two germline ends. Germline V gives CDR1 MGHRA, CDR2 YSYEKL. The CDR3 is made up of 13 amino acids. CDR3 bases: TGCGCCAGCAGCCAAGGACTTTACAATGAGCAGTTCTTC. It encodes CASSQGLYNEQFF.

The rearrangement joins TRBV27 to TRBJ1-2, with TRBD1 matching over 11 bases. Germline CDR1 MNHEY, CDR2 SMNVEV (reference sequence). Trimming at V came to 3 bases and at J to 5 bases, leaving 8 bases not matched to a gene. The CDR3 has 16 amino acids. Here the CDR3 reads CASSFGGTGGKYGYTF. DNA of the CDR3: TGTGCCAGCAGTTTTGGGGGGACAGGGGGTAAATATGGCTACACCTTC.